This entry lists 7 T cell receptor beta chains sequenced from one sample in a study of T cells in Graves' hyperthyroidism and ophthalmopathy. Regions amplified from RNA transcripts were the TCR beta CDR3 regions. A set of HTBI primers served as the primers for a first-round RT-PCR of the TCR CDR3. From the multiplex PCR reads, TCRdb called clonotypes with MiXCR, one entry per CDR3 protein. The sample lists approximately 400,000 distinct CDR3 sequences; around 16% were seen once. The sample taken for sequencing was blood. The receptors come from a young woman with Graves' hyperthyroidism that later progressed to Graves' ophthalmopathy.

This clonotype was seen at least ten times. V and J are TRBV3-1 and TRBJ1-2; D not resolved. The CDR3 length is 12 residues. V lost 4 bases, J lost 6 bases, and 9 bases lay in between. Germline V gene sequence: CDR1 LGHDT, CDR2 YNNKEL (reference sequence). The CDR3 here is CASSRTSDGYTF. In DNA, the CDR3 is TGTGCCAGCAGCCGGACCAGTGATGGCTACACCTTC.

This clonotype was detected ten times or more. The chain is built from TRBV6-2 or TRBV6-3 and TRBJ1-1; D may be TRBD1 (5 bases). Trimming shortened V by 4 bases and J by 1 base, and 10 bases separated the two germline ends. The CDR3 is made up of 14 amino acids. The germline gives CDR1 MNHEY, CDR2 SVGEGT. CDR3 DNA sequence: TGTGCCAGCAGTTCCCTGCAGGGGAACACTGAAGCTTTCTTT. It codes for CASSSLQGNTEAFF.

This clonotype was seen at least ten times. V and J are TRBV15 and TRBJ2-7, with 7 bases lining up with TRBD2. Germline V gene data show CDR1 as LNHNV and CDR2 as YYDKDF (reference sequence). J lost 5 bases, V lost 10 bases, and 11 bases had no gene match. The CDR3 has 13 residues. Here the CDR3 DNA reads TGTGCCATCTCAAGCGGGGCAGGCGACGAGCAGTACTTC. Translated, it gives CAISSGAGDEQYF.

The J gene is TRBJ1-1, the V gene TRBV25-1, with a tentative D call TRBD1 (6 bases). In germline, CDR1 is MGHDK, CDR2 SYGVNS. The V end lost 3 bases, the J end lost 2 bases, and 13 bases lay between the germline ends. CDR3 length equals 15 residues. The CDR3 here is CASSENREVNTEAFF. In DNA form, the CDR3 reads TGTGCCAGCAGTGAGAACAGGGAGGTTAACACTGAAGCTTTCTTT.

J is TRBJ1-2 and V is TRBV5-1; possible D gene TRBD1, 6 bases. The CDR3 covers 13 residues. Trimming cost V 0 bases and J 8 bases, with 11 bases left between them. CDR1 and CDR2 (germline): SGHRS, YFSETQ. CDR3 sequence reads: CASSLDVGGGYTF. CDR3 sequence (DNA): TGCGCCAGCAGCTTGGACGTGGGGGGCGGCTACACCTTC.

This clonotype appeared many times. V usage is TRBV7-9 and J usage is TRBJ2-2, with 12 bases lining up with TRBD2. The CDR3 is 16 residues long. With 6 bases clipped from V and 7 bases from J, the junction kept 9 bases outside the gene matches. Germline V gives CDR1 SEHNR, CDR2 FQNEAQ (reference sequence). This CDR3 is CASSPPSGRAHGELFF. DNA for the CDR3: TGTGCCAGCAGTCCTCCTAGCGGGAGGGCCCACGGGGAGCTGTTTTTT.

This clonotype appeared a few times. One end of the junction varies from germline; a read error may be responsible. This chain connects TRBV4-1 to TRBJ1-1, with a possible D match to TRBD1 (5 bases). CDR3 length: 13 amino acids. Germline assignment: CDR1 MGHRA and CDR2 YSYEKL. The chain's CDR3 is CASSQDAGTEASF. The CDR3 coding sequence is TGCGCCAGCAGCCAAGATGCGGGGACTGAAGCTTCCTTT.